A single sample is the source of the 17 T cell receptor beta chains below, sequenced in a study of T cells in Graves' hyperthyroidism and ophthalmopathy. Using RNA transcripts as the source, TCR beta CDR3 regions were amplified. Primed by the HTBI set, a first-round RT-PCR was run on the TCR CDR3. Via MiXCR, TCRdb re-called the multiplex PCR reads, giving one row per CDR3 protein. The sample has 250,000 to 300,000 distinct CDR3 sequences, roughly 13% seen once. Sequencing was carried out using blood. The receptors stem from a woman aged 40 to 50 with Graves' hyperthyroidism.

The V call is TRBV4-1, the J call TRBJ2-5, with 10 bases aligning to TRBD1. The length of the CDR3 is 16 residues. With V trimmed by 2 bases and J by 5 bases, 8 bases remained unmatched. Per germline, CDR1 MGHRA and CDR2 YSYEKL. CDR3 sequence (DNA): TGCGCCAGCAGCCAACAAGACAGGGGGCGCGGGGAGACCCAGTACTTC. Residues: CASSQQDRGRGETQYF.

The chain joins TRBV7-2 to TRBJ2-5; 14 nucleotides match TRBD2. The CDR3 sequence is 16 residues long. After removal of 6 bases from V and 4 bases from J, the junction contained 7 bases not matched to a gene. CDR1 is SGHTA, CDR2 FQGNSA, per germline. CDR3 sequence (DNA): TGTGCCAGCAGGGGGACTAGCGGGAGTTGGTTAGAGACCCAGTACTTC. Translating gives CASRGTSGSWLETQYF.

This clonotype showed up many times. In nucleotides, the CDR3 is TGTGCCAGCAACCTAGACATCCTGAACACTGAAGCTTTCTTT. It specifies CASNLDILNTEAFF. The chain couples TRBV12-3 or TRBV12-4 to TRBJ1-1; D uncertain. This CDR3 is built from 14 residues. V dropped 7 bases and J dropped 0 bases, with 12 bases sitting between them.

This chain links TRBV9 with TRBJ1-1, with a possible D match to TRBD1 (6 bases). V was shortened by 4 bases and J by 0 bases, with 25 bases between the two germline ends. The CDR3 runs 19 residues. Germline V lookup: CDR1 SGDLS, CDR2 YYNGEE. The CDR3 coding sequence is TGTGCCAGCAGCTCCCTGGGATCCCGACAGGCAGCCATGAACACTGAAGCTTTCTTT. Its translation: CASSSLGSRQAAMNTEAFF.

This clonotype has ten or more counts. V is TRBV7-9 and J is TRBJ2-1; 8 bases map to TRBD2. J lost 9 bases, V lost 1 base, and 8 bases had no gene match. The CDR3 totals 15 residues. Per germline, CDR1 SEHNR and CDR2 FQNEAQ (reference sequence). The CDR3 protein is CASSLDGLASSEQFF. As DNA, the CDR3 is TGTGCCAGCAGCTTAGACGGACTAGCCAGCAGTGAGCAGTTCTTC.

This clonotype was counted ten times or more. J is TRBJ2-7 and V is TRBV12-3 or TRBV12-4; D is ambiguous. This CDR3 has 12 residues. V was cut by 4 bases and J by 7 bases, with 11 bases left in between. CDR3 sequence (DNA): TGTGCCAGCAGTTCCCCCCTACGTGAGCAGTACTTC. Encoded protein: CASSSPLREQYF.

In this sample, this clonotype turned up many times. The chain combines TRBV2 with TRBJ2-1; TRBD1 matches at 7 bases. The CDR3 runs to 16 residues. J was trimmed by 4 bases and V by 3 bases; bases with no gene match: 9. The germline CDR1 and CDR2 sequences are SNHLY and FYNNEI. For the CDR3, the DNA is TGTGCCAGCAGTGAGGAAAGGGACAGCCATTACAATGAGCAGTTCTTC. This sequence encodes CASSEERDSHYNEQFF.

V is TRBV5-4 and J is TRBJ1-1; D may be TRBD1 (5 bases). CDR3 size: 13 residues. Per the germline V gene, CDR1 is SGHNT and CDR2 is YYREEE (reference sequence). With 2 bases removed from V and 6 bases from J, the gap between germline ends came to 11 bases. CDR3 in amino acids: CASSFGGSAEAFF. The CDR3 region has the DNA TGTGCCAGCAGCTTTGGGGGTTCGGCTGAAGCTTTCTTT.

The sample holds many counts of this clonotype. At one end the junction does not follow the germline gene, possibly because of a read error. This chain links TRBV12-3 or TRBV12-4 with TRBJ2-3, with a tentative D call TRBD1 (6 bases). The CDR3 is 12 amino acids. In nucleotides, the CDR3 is TGTGCCAGCAGTTTATGGACAGACACGCAGTATTTT. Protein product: CASSLWTDTQYF.

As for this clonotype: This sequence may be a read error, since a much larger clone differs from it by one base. The CDR3 here is CAGSTTGGGYEQYF. The CDR3, as DNA: TGTGCCGGCAGCACGACAGGGGGCGGGTACGAGCAGTACTTC. J is TRBJ2-7 and V is TRBV27, with 10 bases matching TRBD1. The CDR3 extends over 14 amino acids. The germline V gene encodes CDR1 MNHEY and CDR2 SMNVEV (reference sequence).

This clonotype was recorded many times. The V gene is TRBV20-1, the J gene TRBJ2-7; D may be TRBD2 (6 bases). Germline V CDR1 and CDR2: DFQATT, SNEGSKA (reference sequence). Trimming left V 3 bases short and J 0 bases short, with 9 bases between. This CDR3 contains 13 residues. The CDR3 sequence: CSARATSSYEQYF. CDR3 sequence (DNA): TGCAGTGCTAGGGCGACTAGCTCCTACGAGCAGTACTTC.

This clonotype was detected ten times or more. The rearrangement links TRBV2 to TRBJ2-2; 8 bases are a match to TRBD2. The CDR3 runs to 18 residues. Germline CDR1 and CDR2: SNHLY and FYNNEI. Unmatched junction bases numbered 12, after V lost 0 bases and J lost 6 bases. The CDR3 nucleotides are TGTGCCAGCAGTGAAGCGCTTAGCGGGGCAGCTGGACCCGGGGAGCTGTTTTTT. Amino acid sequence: CASSEALSGAAGPGELFF.

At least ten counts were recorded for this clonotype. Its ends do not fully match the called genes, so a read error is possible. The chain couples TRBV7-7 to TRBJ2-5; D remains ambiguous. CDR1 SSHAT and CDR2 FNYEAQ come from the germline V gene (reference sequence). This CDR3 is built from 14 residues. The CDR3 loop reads CASSLAPSYQTQYF. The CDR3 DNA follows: TGTGCTAGCAGCTTAGCTCCTAGTTATCAGACCCAGTACTTC.

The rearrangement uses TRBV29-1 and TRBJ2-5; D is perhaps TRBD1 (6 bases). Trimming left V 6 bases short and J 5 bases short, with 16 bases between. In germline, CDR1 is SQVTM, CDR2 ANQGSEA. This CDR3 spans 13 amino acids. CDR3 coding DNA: TGCAGCGTCCAGGACAGCACATTCGAGACCCAGTACTTC. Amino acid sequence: CSVQDSTFETQYF. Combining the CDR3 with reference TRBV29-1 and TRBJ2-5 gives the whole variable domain SAVISQKPSRDICQRGTSLTIQCQVDSQVTMMFWYRQQPGQSLTLIATANQGSEATYESGFVIDKFPISRPNLTFSTLTVSNMSPEDSSIYLCSVQDSTFETQYFGPGTRLLVL.

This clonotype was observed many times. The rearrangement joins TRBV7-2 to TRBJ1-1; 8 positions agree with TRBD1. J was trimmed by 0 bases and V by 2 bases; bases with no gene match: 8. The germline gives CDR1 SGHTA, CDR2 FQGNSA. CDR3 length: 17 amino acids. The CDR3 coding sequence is TGTGCCAGCAGCTTAAATGTTCGGGACAGGTTGAACACTGAAGCTTTCTTT. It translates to CASSLNVRDRLNTEAFF.

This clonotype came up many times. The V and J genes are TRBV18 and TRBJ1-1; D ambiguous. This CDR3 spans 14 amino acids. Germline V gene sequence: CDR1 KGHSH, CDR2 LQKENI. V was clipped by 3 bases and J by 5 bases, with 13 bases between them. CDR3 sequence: CASSPAPGDTEAFF. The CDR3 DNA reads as TGTGCCAGCTCACCGGCCCCTGGGGATACTGAAGCTTTCTTT.

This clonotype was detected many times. CDR3 nucleotides: TGTGCCAGCAGAGAAGGGACAGGGGGACAGCCCCAGCATTTT. It codes for CASREGTGGQPQHF. J is TRBJ1-5 and V is TRBV6-2 or TRBV6-3; 11 bases are shared with TRBD1. CDR3 length: 14 amino acids. From germline, CDR1 is MNHEY and CDR2 SVGEGT. V trimming: 6 bases; J trimming: 7 bases; junction bases outside the gene matches: 5.